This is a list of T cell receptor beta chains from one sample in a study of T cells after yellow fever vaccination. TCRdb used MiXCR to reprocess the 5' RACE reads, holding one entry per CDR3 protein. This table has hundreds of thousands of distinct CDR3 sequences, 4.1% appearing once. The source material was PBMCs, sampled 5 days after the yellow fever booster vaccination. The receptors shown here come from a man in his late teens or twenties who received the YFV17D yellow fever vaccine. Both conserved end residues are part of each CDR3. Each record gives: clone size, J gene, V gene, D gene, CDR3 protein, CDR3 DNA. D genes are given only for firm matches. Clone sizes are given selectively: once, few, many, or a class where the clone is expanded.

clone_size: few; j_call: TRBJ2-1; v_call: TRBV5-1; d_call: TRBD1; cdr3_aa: CASSTTGGIILNEQFF; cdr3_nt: TGCGCCAGCAGCACTACAGGGGGTATAATTCTCAATGAGCAGTTCTTC
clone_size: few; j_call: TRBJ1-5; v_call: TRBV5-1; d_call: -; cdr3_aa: CASSLESGGNQPQHF; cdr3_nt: TGCGCCAGCAGCTTGGAGTCAGGGGGCAATCAGCCCCAGCATTTT
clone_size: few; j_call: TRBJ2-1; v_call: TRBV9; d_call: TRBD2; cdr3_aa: CASSVVVAGYNEQFF; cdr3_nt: TGTGCCAGCAGCGTAGTAGTAGCGGGGTACAATGAGCAGTTCTTC
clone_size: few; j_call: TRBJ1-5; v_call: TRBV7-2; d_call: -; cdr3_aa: CASSLEGVPQHF; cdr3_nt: TGTGCCAGCAGCTTAGAGGGTGTACCCCAGCATTTT
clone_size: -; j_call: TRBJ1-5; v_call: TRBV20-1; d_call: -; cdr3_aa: CSASRGGPHNSNQPQHF; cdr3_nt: TGCAGTGCCTCCCGAGGGGGACCCCACAATAGCAATCAGCCCCAGCATTTT
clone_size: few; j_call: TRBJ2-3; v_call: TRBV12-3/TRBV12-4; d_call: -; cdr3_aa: CASSFSATDTQYF; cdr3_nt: TGTGCCAGCAGTTTCTCAGCCACAGATACGCAGTATTTT
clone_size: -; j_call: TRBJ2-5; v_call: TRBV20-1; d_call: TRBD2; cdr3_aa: CSARTSAKTQYF; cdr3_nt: TGCAGTGCCCGCACTAGCGCAAAGACCCAGTACTTC
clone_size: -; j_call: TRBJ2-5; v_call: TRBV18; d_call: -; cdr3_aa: CASSPQPRDGTQYF; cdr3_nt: TGTGCCAGCTCACCCCAGCCCCGGGATGGGACCCAGTACTTC
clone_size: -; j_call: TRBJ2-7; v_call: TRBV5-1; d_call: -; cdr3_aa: CASSLQQGIYEQYF; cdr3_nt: TGCGCCAGCAGCTTGCAGCAGGGAATCTACGAGCAGTACTTC
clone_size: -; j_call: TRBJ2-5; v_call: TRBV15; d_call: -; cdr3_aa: CATTDSNQMVLETQYF; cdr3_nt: TGTGCCACCACCGACAGTAACCAAATGGTATTGGAGACCCAGTACTTC
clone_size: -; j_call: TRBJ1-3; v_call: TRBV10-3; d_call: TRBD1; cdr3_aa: CAITRDSSGNTIYF; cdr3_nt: TGTGCCATAACCCGGGACAGCTCTGGAAACACCATATATTTT
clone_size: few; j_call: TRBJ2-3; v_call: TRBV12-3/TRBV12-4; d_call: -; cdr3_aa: CASNPRGFKDTQYF; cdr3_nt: TGTGCCAGCAACCCGAGAGGGTTCAAGGATACGCAGTATTTT
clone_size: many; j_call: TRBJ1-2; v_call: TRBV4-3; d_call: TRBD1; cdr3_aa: CASSQGSAGGSYTF; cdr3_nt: TGCGCCAGCAGCCAAGGCTCTGCAGGGGGTAGCTACACCTTC
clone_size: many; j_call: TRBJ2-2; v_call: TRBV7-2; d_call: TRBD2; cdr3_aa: CASSLWAGVPNTGELFF; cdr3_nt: TGTGCCAGCAGCTTATGGGCGGGGGTTCCGAACACCGGGGAGCTGTTTTTT
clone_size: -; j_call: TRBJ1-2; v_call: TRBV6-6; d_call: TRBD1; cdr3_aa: CASSYSGQGLGGYTF; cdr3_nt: TGTGCCAGCAGTTACTCCGGACAGGGTTTGGGAGGCTACACCTTC
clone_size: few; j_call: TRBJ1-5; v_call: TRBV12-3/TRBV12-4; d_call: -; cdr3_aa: CASSSSVDQPQHF; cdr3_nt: TGTGCCAGCAGTTCCTCTGTGGATCAGCCCCAGCATTTT
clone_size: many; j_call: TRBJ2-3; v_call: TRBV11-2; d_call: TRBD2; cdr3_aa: CASSASLAGYEDTQYF; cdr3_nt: TGTGCCAGCAGCGCCAGCCTAGCGGGGTACGAGGATACGCAGTATTTT
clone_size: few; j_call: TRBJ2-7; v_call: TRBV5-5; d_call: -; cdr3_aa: CASIRGDYEQYF; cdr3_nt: TGTGCCAGCATCCGAGGCGACTACGAGCAGTACTTC
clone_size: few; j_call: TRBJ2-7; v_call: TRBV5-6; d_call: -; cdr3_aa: CASSLQGLEEQYF; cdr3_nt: TGTGCCAGCAGCTTGCAGGGTTTGGAGGAGCAGTACTTC
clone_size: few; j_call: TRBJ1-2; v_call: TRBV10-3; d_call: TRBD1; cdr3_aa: CAISDPGTGNYGYTF; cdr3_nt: TGTGCCATCAGTGACCCCGGGACAGGAAACTATGGCTACACCTTC
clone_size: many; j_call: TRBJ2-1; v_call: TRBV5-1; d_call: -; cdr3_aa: CASSSTSRGHNEQFF; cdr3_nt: TGCGCCAGCAGCTCAACTTCGCGGGGGCACAATGAGCAGTTCTTC
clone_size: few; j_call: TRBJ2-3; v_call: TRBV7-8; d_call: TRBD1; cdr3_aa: CASSTYRDRGSDTQYF; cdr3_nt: TGTGCCAGCAGCACCTACCGGGACAGGGGATCAGATACGCAGTATTTT
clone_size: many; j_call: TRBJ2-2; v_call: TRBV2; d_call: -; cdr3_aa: CASSDRQGTGELFF; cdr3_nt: TGTGCCAGCAGTGACCGCCAGGGCACCGGGGAGCTGTTTTTT
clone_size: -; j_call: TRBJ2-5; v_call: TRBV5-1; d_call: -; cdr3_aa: CASSLEGVATQYF; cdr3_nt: TGCGCCAGCAGCTTGGAGGGAGTAGCGACCCAGTACTTC